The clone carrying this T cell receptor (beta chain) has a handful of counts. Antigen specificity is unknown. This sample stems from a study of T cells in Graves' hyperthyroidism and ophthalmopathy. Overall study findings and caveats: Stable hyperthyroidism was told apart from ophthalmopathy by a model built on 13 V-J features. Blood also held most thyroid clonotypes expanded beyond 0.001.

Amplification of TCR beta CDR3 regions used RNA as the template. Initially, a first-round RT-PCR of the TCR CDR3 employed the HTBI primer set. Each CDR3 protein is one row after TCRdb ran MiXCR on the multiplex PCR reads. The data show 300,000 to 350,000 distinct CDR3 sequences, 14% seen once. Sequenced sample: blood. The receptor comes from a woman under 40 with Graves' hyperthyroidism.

CDR3 sequence (DNA): TGTGCCTGGGCCGGACAGGGACGAAGCGGTGAAGCTTTCTTT. Its protein is CAWAGQGRSGEAFF. V gene TRBV30 combines with J gene TRBJ1-1; 8 bases align to TRBD1. The CDR3 runs 14 residues. V trimming: 5 bases; J trimming: 7 bases; junction bases outside the gene matches: 12. In germline, CDR1 is GTSNPN, CDR2 SVGIG (reference sequence).